The 31 T cell receptor beta chains in this list originate from one sample, sequenced in a study of blood T cells in healthy people across ages. With a J-beta primer mix and a sample-barcoded 5' primer, a second PCR ran 7 to 11 cycles. TCRdb re-analysed the 5' RACE reads in MiXCR, keeping a single row per CDR3 protein. In the table there are about 800,000 distinct CDR3 sequences, about 25% of which are singletons. This sample also belongs to another study, concerning T cells of mothers and their children.

Material: blood. The receptors here all came from a boy aged 5-17 years in good health.

V is TRBV5-1 and J is TRBJ1-6; 7 bases line up with TRBD1. This CDR3 spans 15 amino acids. The germline V gene encodes CDR1 SGHRS and CDR2 YFSETQ. J was trimmed by 7 bases and V by 0 bases; bases with no gene match: 4. CDR3 region: CASSLEGGENSPLHF. The CDR3 DNA reads TGCGCCAGCAGCTTGGAAGGGGGCGAAAATTCACCCCTCCACTTT.

This clonotype turned up a few times. The chain is built from TRBV6-7 and TRBJ2-5, with 8 bases that match TRBD1. TRBV6-7 is filed as an ORF, its function uncertain. The V gene end was trimmed by 5 bases and the J gene end by 2 bases; junction bases not matched to a gene: 4. The CDR3 sequence is 14 residues long. The CDR3 DNA is TGTGCCAGCAGTGCGAGGACAGGGCAAGAGACCCAGTACTTC. It is translated as CASSARTGQETQYF.

This clonotype was detected only a few times. This chain joins TRBV9 and TRBJ2-7; D not resolved. V was cut by 2 bases and J by 3 bases, with 15 bases left in between. The CDR3 contains 15 residues. Germline CDR1 reads SGDLS; CDR2 reads YYNGEE. The DNA for the CDR3 is TGTGCCAGCAGCGTCCCCGACGGAACCTTCTACGAGCAGTACTTC. It encodes CASSVPDGTFYEQYF.

The chain combines TRBV14 with TRBJ2-5, with D perhaps TRBD2 (5 bases). The end of the DNA fits TRBJ2-1 better, so the J call may be wrong. The CDR3 is 16 residues long. Germline V lookup: CDR1 SGHDN, CDR2 FVKESK. For the CDR3, the DNA is TGTGCCAGCAGCCTTTCGGAGGACTTCACTGGGAATGAGCAGTTCTTC. Encoded protein: CASSLSEDFTGNEQFF.

This chain connects TRBV7-9 to TRBJ2-5; D might be TRBD2 (5 bases). The J call could be wrong; TRBJ2-7 is a better fit for the DNA end. This CDR3 is built from 14 residues. The germline gives CDR1 SEHNR, CDR2 FQNEAQ (reference sequence). The chain's CDR3 is CASSLGGQTYEQYF. CDR3 sequence (DNA): TGTGCCAGCAGCTTAGGCGGGCAAACCTACGAGCAGTACTTC.

In the case of this clonotype: At one end the junction does not follow the germline gene, possibly because of a read error. The rearrangement joins TRBV28 to TRBJ2-4; the D is unclear. The length of the CDR3 is 12 residues. Germline CDR1 and CDR2: MDHEN and SYDVKM. The CDR3 region has the DNA TGTGCCAGCAGTTTTAGCAAAAACATCCAGTACTTC. Its protein product is CASSFSKNIQYF.

The table lists this clonotype with a few counts. The rearrangement uses TRBV28 and TRBJ2-5; 7 bases line up with TRBD1. The DNA end favors TRBJ2-7, so the J call may be wrong. Per the germline V gene, CDR1 is MDHEN and CDR2 is SYDVKM. CDR3 length: 13 residues. This CDR3 reads CASSFKGAHEQYF. DNA of the CDR3: TGTGCCAGCAGCTTCAAGGGGGCCCACGAGCAGTACTTC.

This clonotype was detected ten times or more. This chain links TRBV27 with TRBJ2-7; 8 nucleotides align to TRBD1. Germline lookup yields CDR1 MNHEY and CDR2 SMNVEV (reference sequence). Trimming cost V 6 bases and J 4 bases; bases outside gene matches: 8. The CDR3 loop spans 14 amino acids. As DNA, the CDR3 is TGTGCCAGCAGCTTTGGACAGGGAAGGTACGAGCAGTACTTC. Its protein is CASSFGQGRYEQYF.

This clonotype has a handful of counts. The CDR3 loop is CASSYDPGGDYEQYF. As DNA, the CDR3 is TGTGCCAGCAGTTACGATCCGGGAGGGGACTACGAGCAGTACTTC. This chain connects TRBV6-5 to TRBJ2-7; TRBD2 matches at 8 bases. The CDR3 is 15 amino acids. The trim removed 2 bases at V and 3 bases at J, leaving 6 bases unmatched. Germline assignment: CDR1 MNHEY and CDR2 SVGAGI.

The V and J genes are TRBV20-1 and TRBJ1-1; TRBD1 agrees at 7 bases. V lost 0 bases and J lost 6; bases outside the gene matches: 7. The CDR3 runs 14 residues. Germline CDR1 DFQATT, CDR2 SNEGSKA (reference sequence). The CDR3 coding sequence is TGCAGTGCTAGAGAGCAGGGAGGGGGCCCTGAAGCTTTCTTT. It codes for CSAREQGGGPEAFF.

The rearrangement joins TRBV4-3 to TRBJ2-5; D is ambiguous. V lost 0 bases and J 1 base, leaving 9 bases between the germline ends. CDR3 size: 15 residues. CDR1 is LGHNA and CDR2 is YSLEER in the germline V gene. CDR3 DNA sequence: TGCGCCAGCAGCCAAGAATGGGGTACCCAAGAGACCCAGTACTTC. It is translated as CASSQEWGTQETQYF.

In the case of this clonotype: One junction end disagrees with the germline gene, perhaps due to a read error. V usage is TRBV7-9 and J usage is TRBJ1-1; 11 bases line up with TRBD1. Germline CDR1 SEHNR, CDR2 FQNEAQ (reference sequence). The CDR3 length is 16 residues. CDR3 DNA sequence: TGTGCCGGCAGCCCCTCCCCGGACAGGGGGCTCGCTGAAGCTTTCTTT. Its translation is CAGSPSPDRGLAEAFF.

In this sample, this clonotype turned up a few times. The chain couples TRBV6-2 or TRBV6-3 to TRBJ2-5, with 7 nucleotides matching TRBD1. The J call may be mistaken, given a closer DNA end match to TRBJ2-7. This CDR3 is built from 14 residues. Germline V gene data show CDR1 as MNHEY and CDR2 as SVGEGT. CDR3 in DNA: TGTGCCACCGGCAAGGGACAGCCTCCATACGAGCAGTACTTC. This codes for CATGKGQPPYEQYF.

Only a few counts were recorded for this clonotype. The rearrangement joins TRBV4-1 to TRBJ2-5; D remains unclear. CDR1 and CDR2 from the germline V gene are MGHRA and YSYEKL. Trimming took off 2 bases at V and 0 bases at J, with 16 bases between the two ends. The length of the CDR3 is 17 residues. In DNA form, the CDR3 reads TGCGCCAGCAGCCAATACCTTGGCGGCGGCGACCAAGAGACCCAGTACTTC. Its translation is CASSQYLGGGDQETQYF.

Here the CDR3 DNA reads TGTGCCAGCAGCTTAGAGGGGTCCAAAGAGACCCAGTACTTC. The encoded protein is CASSLEGSKETQYF. J is TRBJ2-5 and V is TRBV7-2, with D possibly being TRBD1 (5 bases). The V gene lost 1 base and the J gene lost 3 bases, with 9 bases spanning the gap. Germline V CDR1 and CDR2: SGHTA, FQGNSA. There are 14 residues in the CDR3.

The chain's CDR3 is CASSELAGGPSSYNEQFF. The CDR3 region has the DNA TGTGCCAGCAGTGAATTGGCGGGAGGGCCGAGCTCCTACAATGAGCAGTTCTTC. The chain carries TRBV6-1 and TRBJ2-1; 9 bases fit TRBD2. CDR3 length equals 18 residues. Looked up from germline, CDR1 is MNHNS and CDR2 is SASEGT. Unmatched junction bases numbered 8, after V lost 2 bases and J lost 0 bases.

In its sample, this clonotype was seen a few times. This chain connects TRBV18 to TRBJ2-3, with TRBD2 matching 10 bases. After removal of 2 bases from V and 5 bases from J, the junction contained 4 bases not matched to a gene. Germline V gene lookup returns CDR1 KGHSH and CDR2 LQKENI. CDR3 length: 15 residues. CDR3 in amino acids: CASSPTGTSVDTQYF. The CDR3 DNA is TGTGCCAGCTCACCAACCGGGACTAGCGTAGATACGCAGTATTTT.

The genes are TRBV20-1 and TRBJ2-3, with D uncertain. Per germline, CDR1 DFQATT and CDR2 SNEGSKA (reference sequence). The ends were cut back, 5 bases at V and 0 bases at J, with 3 bases in the middle. The CDR3 length is 11 residues. The CDR3 DNA sequence: TGCAGTGCTCTTAGCACAGATACGCAGTATTTT. Translating gives CSALSTDTQYF.

A single count supports this clonotype. The V and J genes are TRBV7-9 and TRBJ2-7; TRBD1 might be the D (6 bases). Looked up from germline, CDR1 is SEHNR and CDR2 is FQNEAQ (reference sequence). Trimming shortened V by 5 bases and J by 7 bases, and 12 bases separated the two germline ends. CDR3 length: 12 amino acids. CDR3 nucleotide sequence: TGTGCCAGCAGCACACAGGGTTGGGAGCAGTACTTC. Translation: CASSTQGWEQYF.

Concerning this clonotype itself: It may be a read error: a sequence one base away is much more abundant. This chain connects TRBV30 to TRBJ2-3; D not resolved. The length of the CDR3 is 15 residues. The germline V and J ends were trimmed by 3 bases and 3 bases, with 16 bases remaining between them. CDR1 and CDR2 from the germline V gene are GTSNPN and SVGIG (reference sequence). The DNA of the CDR3 is TGTGCCTGGAGCGCCGACGTCGGAGCAACAGATACGCAGTATTTT. It yields the protein CAWSADVGATDTQYF.

This rearrangement joins TRBV29-1 to TRBJ2-1; possibly TRBD2 for D (5 bases). V was shortened by 4 bases and J by 4 bases, with 14 bases between the two germline ends. This CDR3 spans 14 amino acids. Per the germline V gene, CDR1 is SQVTM and CDR2 is ANQGSEA. CDR3 nucleotide sequence: TGCAGCGTTGCGGGGTCACAAGTTTACAATGAGCAGTTCTTC. Translated: CSVAGSQVYNEQFF.

The rearrangement joins TRBV20-1 to TRBJ2-3; perhaps TRBD1 as D (6 bases). CDR1 and CDR2 from the germline V gene are DFQATT and SNEGSKA (reference sequence). The CDR3 sequence is 14 residues long. Between the trimmed V and J ends, which lost 4 bases and 1 base, there was a span of 12 bases. The CDR3, as DNA: TGCAGTGCTAACTACAGGGTGGGCACAGATACGCAGTATTTT. This gives the protein CSANYRVGTDTQYF.

The chain joins TRBV27 to TRBJ2-3, with 8 bases fitting TRBD2. The ends lost 0 bases at V and 5 bases at J; junction bases unmatched: 7. Germline values: CDR1 MNHEY, CDR2 SMNVEV (reference sequence). The CDR3 covers 16 residues. CDR3 amino acids: CASSLSGTSAGDTQYF. CDR3 DNA sequence: TGTGCCAGCAGTTTATCTGGGACTAGTGCCGGAGATACGCAGTATTTT.

The chain recombines TRBV12-3 or TRBV12-4 with TRBJ2-1; 10 bases line up with TRBD2. The V and J ends lost 4 bases and 9 bases, in that order; junction bases with no gene match: 15. The CDR3 loop spans 17 amino acids. The CDR3 sequence is CASSWTSGLRGSVEQFF. For the CDR3, the DNA is TGTGCCAGCAGTTGGACTAGCGGATTGAGGGGGTCTGTTGAGCAGTTCTTC.

In regard to this clonotype: A read error may produce the germline difference seen at one junction end. The chain is built from TRBV28 and TRBJ2-2; D call uncertain. The CDR3 has 10 amino acids. Germline-derived CDR1 and CDR2 are MDHEN and SYDVKM. The CDR3 is CTSRRGELFF. CDR3 coding DNA: TGTACCAGCAGGCGCGGGGAGCTGTTTTTT.

This clonotype has a handful of counts. The chain is built from TRBV3-1 and TRBJ2-5; D is possibly TRBD2 (6 bases). V was trimmed by 0 bases and J by 5 bases, leaving 13 bases between them. The CDR3 runs 15 residues. Germline CDR1 LGHDT, CDR2 YNNKEL (reference sequence). DNA for the CDR3: TGTGCCAGCAGCCAAGATCACCTAGCGCCGGAGACCCAGTACTTC. It specifies CASSQDHLAPETQYF.

A single count supports this clonotype. Lacking the conserved final phenylalanine or tryptophan, this CDR3 likely reflects a read error. V and J are TRBV18 and TRBJ2-7, with 10 bases that match TRBD2. The germline V gene has CDR1 KGHSH and CDR2 LQKENI. This CDR3 has 18 amino acids. The CDR3 nucleotides are TGCGCCAGCTCACCTATCAGGACTAGCGGAAGTGCGTCCTACGAGCAGTACTCC. This sequence encodes CASSPIRTSGSASYEQYS.

V usage is TRBV7-9 and J usage is TRBJ2-5; D remains ambiguous. The J call may be incorrect, as the DNA end agrees better with TRBJ2-1. The CDR3 extends over 14 amino acids. Germline V gene lookup returns CDR1 SEHNR and CDR2 FQNEAQ (reference sequence). CDR3 protein: CASSPPMLSNEQFF. The CDR3 DNA sequence: TGTGCCAGCAGCCCCCCCATGCTGAGCAATGAGCAGTTCTTC.

V and J are TRBV6-1 and TRBJ2-5; 9 bases match TRBD1. The closer fit of TRBJ2-1 to the DNA end suggests the J call may be wrong. CDR1 is MNHNS, CDR2 SASEGT, per germline. The CDR3 contains 15 residues. For the CDR3, the DNA is TGTGCCAGCAGTGCCGGGTTGGACAGGGGCAATGAGCAGTTCTTC. Translating it yields CASSAGLDRGNEQFF.

V gene TRBV4-3 combines with J gene TRBJ2-1; D is ambiguous. The CDR3 spans 14 residues. The germline V gene encodes CDR1 LGHNA and CDR2 YSLEER. The ends were cut back, 0 bases at V and 4 bases at J, with 7 bases in the middle. The CDR3 coding sequence is TGCGCCAGCAGCCAAGATCAAGGGTACAATGAGCAGTTCTTC. Translating gives CASSQDQGYNEQFF.

The J gene is TRBJ2-7, the V gene TRBV7-2, with D hard to call. The CDR3 contains 14 residues. The V gene's germline CDR1 is SGHTA and CDR2 FQGNSA. V dropped 2 bases and J dropped 3 bases, with 11 bases sitting between them. For the CDR3, the DNA is TGTGCCAGCAGCTTACTGGACGGTAACTACGAGCAGTACTTC. It yields the protein CASSLLDGNYEQYF.